This is a list of T cell receptor beta chains from one sample in a study of OX40 agonist ivuxolimab in advanced cancers. Measured with immunoSEQ multiplex PCR; TCRdb has only the in-frame clones, and not every one. The repertoire includes about 53,000 clones, approximately 90% of them detected once, and about 1.5% sits in the top ten. Sample: CD4+ or CD8+ T cells sorted from blood, taken in a trial of the OX40 agonist ivuxolimab. All receptors come from an adult with an advanced solid tumor such as melanoma, head and neck, liver or kidney cancer. Both conserved end residues are part of each CDR3. The D gene is left open where the match is weak. Some rows mark clone size as missing; the rest say once, few, many or name a class of expanded clone.

j_gene,v_gene,abundance,d_gene,CDR3aa
TRBJ2-7,TRBV28,.,TRBD1,CASSSLDRNGYEQYF
TRBJ1-2,TRBV5-4,once,.,CASSLARDLRYGYTF
TRBJ1-3,TRBV2,.,TRBD1,CASNPGQPGNTIYF
TRBJ1-5,TRBV6-1,.,TRBD1,CASSGIRDRLDNQPQHF
TRBJ2-3,TRBV5-1,.,TRBD2,CASSLGSGGGTDTQYF
TRBJ2-7,TRBV6-5,.,.,CASSYIGGTYEQYF
TRBJ1-5,TRBV19,.,.,CATQTRGSQPQHF
TRBJ2-3,TRBV9,.,TRBD2,CASSVTIAGGPGDTQYF
TRBJ2-3,TRBV28,.,.,CASSLIREAQYF
TRBJ2-4,TRBV11-2,.,.,CASSLGSSTKNIQYF
TRBJ1-6,TRBV27,medium-sized,TRBD1,CASRDRGNSPLHF
TRBJ2-5,TRBV21-1,few,.,CASSKERRREETQYF
TRBJ1-1,TRBV10-3,.,TRBD1,CATARQGYTEAFF
TRBJ2-3,TRBV4-2,.,TRBD2,CASSQEPAGGPRDTQYF
TRBJ2-7,TRBV19,.,.,CASSIWADREQYF
.,TRBV14,.,.,CASSLSQGYEQYF
TRBJ2-3,TRBV18,.,TRBD2,CASSPFGSGRTDTQYF
TRBJ1-1,TRBV5-6,.,TRBD1,CASSEAGGGENTEAFF
TRBJ1-5,TRBV18,.,.,CASSPRDSNQPQHF
TRBJ2-5,TRBV5-1,.,.,CASSSGQTRDPGAIETQYF
TRBJ2-1,TRBV7-2,.,.,CASSPIRNEQFF
TRBJ1-5,TRBV28,.,.,CASSFRGTYTYSNQPQHF
TRBJ1-1,TRBV27,.,TRBD1,CASSSLVGQGNTEAFF
TRBJ2-5,TRBV4-1,.,TRBD2,CASSQDDWTSGKETQYF
TRBJ1-5,TRBV28,.,.,CASSLRGAGNQPQHF
TRBJ2-1,TRBV19,.,TRBD1,CASSIQMGQSSYNEQFF
TRBJ2-1,TRBV6-4,.,TRBD2,CASSRDGGGVNEQFF
TRBJ1-2,TRBV29-1,.,.,CSVERRDPADGYTF
TRBJ2-3,TRBV7-2,.,TRBD2,CASSLRNAGGKDTQYF
TRBJ2-5,TRBV14,.,TRBD2,CASSQAGSGGRETQYF
TRBJ2-3,TRBV28,.,TRBD2,CASSSLAGVKDTQYF
TRBJ2-1,TRBV29-1,.,TRBD2,CSVKLAGGPGEQFF
TRBJ1-1,TRBV29-1,.,.,CSFVPEAFF
TRBJ2-7,TRBV4-1,.,TRBD2,CASSQEGAGAYYEQYF
TRBJ2-7,TRBV18,.,TRBD2,CASSAGTSSLYEQYF
TRBJ2-1,TRBV5-1,.,.,CASSLGAQGRLDEQFF
TRBJ1-4,TRBV9,.,.,CASSDPARGEKLFF
TRBJ2-5,TRBV18,.,.,CASSPTGPETQYF
TRBJ2-5,TRBV29-1,.,.,CSNRIDSVLRETQYF
TRBJ1-4,TRBV2,.,.,CASSGLWAAANEKLFF
TRBJ2-1,TRBV4-1,.,TRBD1,CASSLGTGGSYNEQFF
TRBJ2-7,TRBV25-1,.,.,CASSAPRGVSYEQYF
TRBJ2-4,TRBV5-8,.,.,CASSREKNIQYF
TRBJ1-5,TRBV28,once,.,CASSFLDQPQHF
TRBJ2-7,TRBV28,.,.,CAVQGNNDEQYF
TRBJ2-1,TRBV27,.,TRBD2,CGWGLAGGNSYNEQFF
TRBJ1-1,TRBV7-2,.,.,CASTQTLNTEAFF
TRBJ1-3,TRBV5-6,.,.,CASSFRASGNTIYF
TRBJ2-4,TRBV11-2,.,.,CASSYRTGGLANIQYF
TRBJ1-3,TRBV19,.,.,CASSRFGSSSGNTIYF
TRBJ1-3,TRBV5-4,.,.,CASSSQQGTSGNTIYF
TRBJ1-2,TRBV5-6,.,.,CASSLGRRASNYGYTF
TRBJ2-7,TRBV28,few,TRBD1,CASRTPGTGRDEQYF